This T cell receptor (beta chain) was recorded in a study of cytomegalovirus exposure and HLA in healthy donors. In the PCR, 60 Vbeta and 13 Jbeta primers were used. Using immunoSEQ multiplex PCR, the repertoire was profiled, and TCRdb retains in-frame clones only, with some absent. The table lists around 170,000 clones, approximately 88% of them singletons, with roughly 2.6% in the top ten. The CDR3 sequence is 11 residues long. The V gene end was trimmed by 6 bases and the J gene end by 7 bases; junction bases not matched to a gene: 3. Germline CDR1 is SQVTM and CDR2 is ANQGSEA. This clone appeared a few times.

V is TRBV29-1 and J is TRBJ2-1, with 7 bases matching TRBD1. The sample was PBMCs. This TCR was recovered from a woman aged 50 to 65 in good health and CMV-seropositive. The CDR3 is CSVARGNEQFF. CDR3 in DNA: TGCAGCGTAGCCAGGGGGAATGAGCAGTTCTTC.